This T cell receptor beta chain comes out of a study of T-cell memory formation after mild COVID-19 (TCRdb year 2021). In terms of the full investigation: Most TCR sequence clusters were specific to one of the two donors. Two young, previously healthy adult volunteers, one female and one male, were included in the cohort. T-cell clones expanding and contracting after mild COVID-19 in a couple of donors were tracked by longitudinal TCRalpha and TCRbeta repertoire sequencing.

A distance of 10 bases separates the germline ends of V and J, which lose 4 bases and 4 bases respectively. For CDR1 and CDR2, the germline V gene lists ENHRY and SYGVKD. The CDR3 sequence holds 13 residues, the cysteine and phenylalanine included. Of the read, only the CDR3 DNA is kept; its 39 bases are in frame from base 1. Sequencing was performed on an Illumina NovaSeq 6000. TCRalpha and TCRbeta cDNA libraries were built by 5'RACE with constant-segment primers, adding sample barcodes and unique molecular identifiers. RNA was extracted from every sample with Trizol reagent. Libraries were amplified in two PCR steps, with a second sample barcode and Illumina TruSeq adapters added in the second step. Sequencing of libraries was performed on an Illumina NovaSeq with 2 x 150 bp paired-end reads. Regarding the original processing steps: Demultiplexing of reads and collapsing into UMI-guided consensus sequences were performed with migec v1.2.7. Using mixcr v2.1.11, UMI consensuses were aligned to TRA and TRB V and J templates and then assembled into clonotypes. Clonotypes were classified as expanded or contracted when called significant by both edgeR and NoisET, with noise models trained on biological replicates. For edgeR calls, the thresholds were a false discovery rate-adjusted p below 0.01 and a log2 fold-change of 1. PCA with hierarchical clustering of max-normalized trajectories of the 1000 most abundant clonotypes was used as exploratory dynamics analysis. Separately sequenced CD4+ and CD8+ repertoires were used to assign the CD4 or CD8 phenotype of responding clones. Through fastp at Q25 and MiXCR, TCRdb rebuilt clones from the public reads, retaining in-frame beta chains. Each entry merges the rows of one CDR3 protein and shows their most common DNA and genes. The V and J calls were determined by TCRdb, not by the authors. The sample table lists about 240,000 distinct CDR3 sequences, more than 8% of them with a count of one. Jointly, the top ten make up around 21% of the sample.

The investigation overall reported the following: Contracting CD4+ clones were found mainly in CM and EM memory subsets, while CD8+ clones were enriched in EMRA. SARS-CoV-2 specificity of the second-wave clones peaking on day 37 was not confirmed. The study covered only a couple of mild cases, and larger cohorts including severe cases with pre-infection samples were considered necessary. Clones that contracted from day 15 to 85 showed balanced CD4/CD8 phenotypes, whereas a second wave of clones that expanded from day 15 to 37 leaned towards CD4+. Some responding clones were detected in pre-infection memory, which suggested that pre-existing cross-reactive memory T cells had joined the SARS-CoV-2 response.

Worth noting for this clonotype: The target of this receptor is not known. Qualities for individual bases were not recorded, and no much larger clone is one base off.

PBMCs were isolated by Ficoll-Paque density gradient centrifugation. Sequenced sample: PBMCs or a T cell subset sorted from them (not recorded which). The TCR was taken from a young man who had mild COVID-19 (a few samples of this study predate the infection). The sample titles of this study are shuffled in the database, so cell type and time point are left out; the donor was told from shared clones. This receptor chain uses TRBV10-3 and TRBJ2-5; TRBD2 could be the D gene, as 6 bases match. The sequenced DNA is TGTGCCATCAGTGGGGGGGAACGAGAGACCCAGTACTTC. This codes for CAISGGERETQYF.